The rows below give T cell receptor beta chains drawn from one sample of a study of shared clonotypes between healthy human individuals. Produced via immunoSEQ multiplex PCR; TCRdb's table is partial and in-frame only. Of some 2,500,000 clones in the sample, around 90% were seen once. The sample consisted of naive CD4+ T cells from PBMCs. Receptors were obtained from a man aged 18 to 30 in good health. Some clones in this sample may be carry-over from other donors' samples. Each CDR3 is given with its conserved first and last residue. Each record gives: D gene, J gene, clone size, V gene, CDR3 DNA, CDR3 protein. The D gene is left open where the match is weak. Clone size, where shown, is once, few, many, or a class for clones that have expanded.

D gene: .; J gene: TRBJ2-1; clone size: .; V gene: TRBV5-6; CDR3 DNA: TGTGCCAGCAGCTTTGTAGCGGTTAGCTCCTACAATGAGCAGTTCTTC; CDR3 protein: CASSFVAVSSYNEQFF
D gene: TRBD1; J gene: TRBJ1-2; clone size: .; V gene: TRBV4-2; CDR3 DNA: TGTGCCAGCAGCCAAGAAGGGTCCTCTACAGGGGGCTATGGCTACACCTTC; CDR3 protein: CASSQEGSSTGGYGYTF
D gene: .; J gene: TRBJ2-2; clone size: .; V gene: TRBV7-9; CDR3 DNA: TGTGCCAGCAGCTCTCTAGTAAACACCGGGGAGCTGTTTTTT; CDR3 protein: CASSSLVNTGELFF
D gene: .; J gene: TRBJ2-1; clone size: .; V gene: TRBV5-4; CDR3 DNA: TGTGCCAGCAACCGGGGAAATGAGCAGTTCTTC; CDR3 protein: CASNRGNEQFF
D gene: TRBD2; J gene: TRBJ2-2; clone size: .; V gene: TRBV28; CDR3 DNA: TGTGCCAGCAGTTCCGGAGGCCTAGCGGGCACCGGGGAGCTGTTTTTT; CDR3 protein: CASSSGGLAGTGELFF
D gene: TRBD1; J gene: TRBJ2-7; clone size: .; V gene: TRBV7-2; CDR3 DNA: TGTGCCAGCAGCCCGGAAGGGGGCTCCGGGGACGAGCAGTACTTC; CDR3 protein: CASSPEGGSGDEQYF
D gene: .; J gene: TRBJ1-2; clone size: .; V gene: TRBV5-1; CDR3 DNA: TGCGCCAGCAGCTTGTTGGATAACTATGGCTACACCTTC; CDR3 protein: CASSLLDNYGYTF
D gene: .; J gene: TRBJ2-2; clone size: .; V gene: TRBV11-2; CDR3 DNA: TGTGCCAGCAGCTCCCTCCGACGGGCCTCCCCGGGGGAGCTGTTTTTT; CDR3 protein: CASSSLRRASPGELFF
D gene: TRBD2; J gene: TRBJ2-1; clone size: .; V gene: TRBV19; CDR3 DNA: TGTGCCAGTAGTGTCAGGACTAGCGGGAGGACCAAGAGGAATGAGCAGTTCTTC; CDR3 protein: CASSVRTSGRTKRNEQFF
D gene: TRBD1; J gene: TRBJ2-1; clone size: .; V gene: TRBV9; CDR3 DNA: TGTGCCAGCAGCGCCCTCGGACAGGGGGCCAATGAGCAGTTCTTC; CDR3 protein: CASSALGQGANEQFF
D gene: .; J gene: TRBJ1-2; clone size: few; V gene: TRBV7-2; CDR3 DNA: TGTGCCAGCAGCTTAGCGCTAACAGCCGCTAACTATGGCTACACCTTC; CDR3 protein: CASSLALTAANYGYTF
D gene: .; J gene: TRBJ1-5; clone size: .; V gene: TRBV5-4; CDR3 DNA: TGTGCCAGCAGCTTGGGGGGAATGAGGGATCAGCCCCAGCATTTT; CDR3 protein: CASSLGGMRDQPQHF
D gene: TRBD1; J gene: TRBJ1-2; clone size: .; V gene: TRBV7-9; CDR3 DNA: TGTGCCGGTGGACAGGGGCACTATGGCTACACCTTC; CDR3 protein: CAGGQGHYGYTF
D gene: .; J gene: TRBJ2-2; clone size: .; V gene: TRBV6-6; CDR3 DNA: TGTGCCAGCAGTTACGGCCAAACCGGGGAGCTGTTTTTT; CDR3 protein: CASSYGQTGELFF
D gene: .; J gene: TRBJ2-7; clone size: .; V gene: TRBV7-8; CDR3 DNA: TGTGCCAGCAGTTTCACGGAAAGCTCCTACGAGCAGTACTTC; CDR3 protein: CASSFTESSYEQYF
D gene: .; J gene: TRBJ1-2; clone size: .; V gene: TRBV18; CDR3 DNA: TGTGCCAGCTCCTCAACGGTGGACGGATCATATGGCTACACCTTC; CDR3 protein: CASSSTVDGSYGYTF
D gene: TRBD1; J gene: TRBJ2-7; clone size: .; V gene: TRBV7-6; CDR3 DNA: TGTGCCAGCAGCGTCGGACAGGGGCGCCCCTACGAGCAGTACTTC; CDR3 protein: CASSVGQGRPYEQYF
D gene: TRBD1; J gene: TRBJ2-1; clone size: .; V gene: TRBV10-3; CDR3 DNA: TGTGCCATCAGCCACCCGGACAGGGGTTACAATGAGCAGTTCTTC; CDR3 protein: CAISHPDRGYNEQFF
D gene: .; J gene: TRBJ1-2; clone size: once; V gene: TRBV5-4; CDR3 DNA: TGTGCCAGCAGCCCGCCCGGGGTTCCGTCTGGCTACACCTTC; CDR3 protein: CASSPPGVPSGYTF
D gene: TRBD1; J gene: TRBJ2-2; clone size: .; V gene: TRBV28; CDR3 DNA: TGTGCCAGCAGTACACCGGGGACAGGGAAGGACACCGGGGAGCTGTTTTTT; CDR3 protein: CASSTPGTGKDTGELFF
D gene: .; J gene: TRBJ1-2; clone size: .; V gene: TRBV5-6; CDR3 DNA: TGTGCCAGCAGCTTATGGGCTAACTATGGCTACACCTTC; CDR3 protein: CASSLWANYGYTF
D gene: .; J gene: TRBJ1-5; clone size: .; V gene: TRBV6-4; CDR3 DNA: TGTGCCAGCAGGGAGGGCAATCAGCCCCAGCATTTT; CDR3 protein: CASREGNQPQHF
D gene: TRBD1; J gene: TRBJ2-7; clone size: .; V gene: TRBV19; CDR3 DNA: TGTGCCAGTAGTATAGTAGAAGGACAGGGCTACGAGCAGTACTTC; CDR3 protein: CASSIVEGQGYEQYF
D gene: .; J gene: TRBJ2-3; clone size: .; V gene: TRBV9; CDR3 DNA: TGTGCCAGCAGCCCCAACAGGATTCTGTCGGATACGCAGTATTTT; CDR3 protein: CASSPNRILSDTQYF
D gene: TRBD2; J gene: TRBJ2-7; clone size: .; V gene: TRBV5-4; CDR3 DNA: TGTGCCAGCAGCTTGTCGGTAGCGGGAGACTACGAGCAGTACTTC; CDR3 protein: CASSLSVAGDYEQYF
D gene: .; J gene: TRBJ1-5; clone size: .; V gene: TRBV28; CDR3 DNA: TGTGCCAGCAGTTTGAGCGGGCTAAGGGCCCAGCATTTT; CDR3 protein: CASSLSGLRAQHF
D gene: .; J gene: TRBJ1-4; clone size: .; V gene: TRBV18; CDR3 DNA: TGTGCCAGCTCAATATACCGGGACATGGTCGGTGCAACTAATGAAAAACTGTTTTTT; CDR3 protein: CASSIYRDMVGATNEKLFF